This T cell receptor beta chain was captured in a study of T cell responses to AZD1222 COVID-19 vaccine. General study points: Of the AZD1222 recipients, only 5 or 6 were seropositive at baseline. All repertoire sampling was performed exclusively after the peak T cell response. White British people made up most donors, females outnumbered males, and clonal diversity was possibly underestimated.

V gave up 5 bases and J gave up 6 bases, with 20 bases separating them. The CDR3 sequence is 15 residues long. The germline V gene has CDR1 KGHSH and CDR2 LQKENI. Comments on this clone: Its antigen remains unidentified.

TCRdb's table, derived via immunoSEQ multiplex PCR, lists solely in-frame clones and lacks some. Of 120,000 to 150,000 clones listed, approximately 89% are singletons. Investigators merged groups given second doses at roughly 4 or roughly 12 weeks. The sample here was peripheral blood, taken 28 days after the second AZD1222 dose. The chain employs TRBV18 and TRBJ2-7, with a possible D match to TRBD1 (6 bases). The source is an adult who received the AZD1222 COVID-19 vaccine. In DNA, the CDR3 is TGTGCCAGCTCAGGCAGGGGCGTGCCTGATGGCGAGCAGTACTTC. Protein product: CASSGRGVPDGEQYF.